This TCR beta chain was sequenced during a study of blood T cells in healthy people across ages. The CDR3 runs to 16 residues. Germline assignment: CDR1 SGHTA and CDR2 FQGNSA. Primed by a sample-barcoded 5' primer and a J-beta primer mix, a second PCR proceeded for about 7 to 11 cycles. TCRdb reanalysed the 5' RACE reads using MiXCR and keeps one entry per CDR3 protein. This table holds about 810,000 distinct CDR3 sequences, about 36% found once. Peripheral blood samples of 9.5 to 10 milliliters were drawn from each donor. This clonotype was seen many times. The junction shows a germline mismatch at one end, possibly a read error.

The receptor comes from a man between 18 and 35 years old in good health. The V and J genes are TRBV7-2 and TRBJ2-3, with TRBD2 matching 7 bases. The material sequenced was blood. The CDR3 loop is CSSSLQLALRADTQYF. The CDR3 DNA is TGTTCCAGCAGCTTACAACTAGCGTTACGAGCAGATACGCAGTATTTT.